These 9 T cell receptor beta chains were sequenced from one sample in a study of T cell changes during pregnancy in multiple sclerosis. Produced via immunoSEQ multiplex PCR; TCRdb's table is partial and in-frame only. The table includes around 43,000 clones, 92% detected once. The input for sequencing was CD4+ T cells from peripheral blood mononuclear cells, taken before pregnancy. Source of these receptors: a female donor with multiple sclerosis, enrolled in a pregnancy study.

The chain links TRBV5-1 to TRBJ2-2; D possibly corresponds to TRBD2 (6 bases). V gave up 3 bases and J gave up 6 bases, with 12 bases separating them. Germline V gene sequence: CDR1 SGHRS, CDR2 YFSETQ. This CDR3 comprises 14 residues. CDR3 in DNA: TGCGCCAGCAGCTCGACTAGTAACCCCGGGGAGCTGTTTTTT. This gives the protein CASSSTSNPGELFF.

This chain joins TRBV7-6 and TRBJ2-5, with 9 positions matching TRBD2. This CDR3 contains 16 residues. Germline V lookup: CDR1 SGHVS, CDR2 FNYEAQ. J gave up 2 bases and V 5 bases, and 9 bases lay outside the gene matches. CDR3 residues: CASSRLTSGPQETQYF. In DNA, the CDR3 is TGTGCCAGCAGCCGCCTGACTAGCGGTCCACAAGAGACCCAGTACTTC.

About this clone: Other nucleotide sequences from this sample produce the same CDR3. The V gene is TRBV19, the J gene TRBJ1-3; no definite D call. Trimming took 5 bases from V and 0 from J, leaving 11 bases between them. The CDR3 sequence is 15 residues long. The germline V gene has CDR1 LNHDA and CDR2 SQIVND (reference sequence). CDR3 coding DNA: TGTGCCAGTAGTTCGAGTGATATCTCTGGAAACACCATATATTTT. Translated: CASSSSDISGNTIYF.

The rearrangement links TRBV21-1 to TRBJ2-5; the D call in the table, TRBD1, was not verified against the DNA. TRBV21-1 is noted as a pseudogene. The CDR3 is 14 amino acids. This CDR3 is CASRWGRRQETQYF. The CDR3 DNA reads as TGTGCCAGCAGATGGGGCAGGAGACAAGAGACCCAGTACTTC.

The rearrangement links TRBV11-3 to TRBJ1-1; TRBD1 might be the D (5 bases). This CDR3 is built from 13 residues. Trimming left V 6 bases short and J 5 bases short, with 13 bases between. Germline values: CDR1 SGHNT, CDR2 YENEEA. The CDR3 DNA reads TGTGCCAGCAGTAACAGGCTAGGGACTGAAGCTTTCTTT. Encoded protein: CASSNRLGTEAFF.

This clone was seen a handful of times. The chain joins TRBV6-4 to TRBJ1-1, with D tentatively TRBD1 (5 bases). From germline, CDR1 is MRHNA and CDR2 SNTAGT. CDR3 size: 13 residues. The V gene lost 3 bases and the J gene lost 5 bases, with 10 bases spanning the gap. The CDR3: CASSEGRGTEAFF. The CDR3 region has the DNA TGTGCCAGCAGTGAGGGAAGGGGAACTGAAGCTTTCTTT.

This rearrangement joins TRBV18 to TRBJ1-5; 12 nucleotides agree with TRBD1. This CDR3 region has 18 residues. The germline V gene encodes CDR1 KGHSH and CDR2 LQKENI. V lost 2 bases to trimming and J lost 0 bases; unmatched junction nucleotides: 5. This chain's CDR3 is CASSPGTGGSHSNQPQHF. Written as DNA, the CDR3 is TGTGCCAGCTCACCAGGGACAGGGGGCTCCCATAGCAATCAGCCCCAGCATTTT.

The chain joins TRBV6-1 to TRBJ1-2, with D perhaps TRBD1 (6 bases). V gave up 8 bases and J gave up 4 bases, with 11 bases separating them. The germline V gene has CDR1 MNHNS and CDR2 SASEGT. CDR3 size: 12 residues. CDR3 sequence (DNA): TGTGCCAGCCGACGACAGGCCTATGGCTACACCTTC. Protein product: CASRRQAYGYTF.

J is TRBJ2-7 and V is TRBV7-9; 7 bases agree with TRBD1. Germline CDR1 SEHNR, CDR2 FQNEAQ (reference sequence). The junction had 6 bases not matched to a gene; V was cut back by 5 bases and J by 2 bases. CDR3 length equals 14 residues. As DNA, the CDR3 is TGTGCCAGCAGCCGGACAGGAACCACCTACGAGCAGTACTTC. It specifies CASSRTGTTYEQYF. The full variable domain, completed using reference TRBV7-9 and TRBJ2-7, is DTGVSQNPRHKITKRGQNVTFRCDPISEHNRLYWYRQTLGQGPEFLTYFQNEAQLEKSRLLSDRFSAERPKGSFSTLEIQRTEQGDSAMYLCASSRTGTTYEQYFGPGTRLTVT.